This T cell receptor beta chain was documented in a study of radiation and T cells in renal cell carcinoma. The protocol was immunoSEQ multiplex PCR, while the TCRdb copy is restricted to in-frame clones and leaves out a portion. The data hold 150,000 or so clones, with around four fifths observed a single time. Time point given: baseline pretreatment blood. Indicated treatment: 15 Gy SBRT to primary tumor, nephrectomy 4 weeks later. The length of the CDR3 is 15 residues. Germline CDR1 is MDHEN and CDR2 is SYDVKM. The V and J ends lost 6 bases and 0 bases respectively, with 11 bases between them. This clonotype was sampled from a woman aged 45-65 years with renal cell carcinoma. The sequenced sample was blood, obtained from a patient whose treatment included radiotherapy and nephrectomy. V usage is TRBV28 and J usage is TRBJ1-4; D is uncertain. DNA for the CDR3: TGTGCCAGCAGCCCGGTTTGGTCAACTAATGAAAAACTGTTTTTT. It specifies CASSPVWSTNEKLFF.